These T cell receptor beta chains were read from a single sample in a study of CD8+ T cells in alopecia areata. Profiling relied on immunoSEQ multiplex PCR, and the TCRdb table lists in-frame clones only, not all of them. The sample shows more than 140,000 clones, approximately 86% of them seen only once. The sequencing used CD8+ T cells sorted from blood, collected at week 4, from a patient treated with tofacitinib. The receptor source for this set is a human donor with alopecia areata. Both conserved end residues are part of each CDR3. The order of the fields is D gene, clone size, J gene, V gene, CDR3 DNA, CDR3 protein. D genes are given only for firm matches. The size field is filled for only some rows; it gives once, few, many or a size class.

. . TRBJ2-3 TRBV27 TGTGCCAGCGTACCTGGGTCACTGGGCACAGATACGCAGTATTTT CASVPGSLGTDTQYF
. once TRBJ1-2 TRBV7-9 TGTGCCAGCAGCTTAAGTTCGGTTGATACCTATGGCTACACCTTC CASSLSSVDTYGYTF
TRBD2 . TRBJ2-7 TRBV25-1 TGTGCCAGCAGTGAATGGGGGGGACTCCCCGAGCAGTACTTC CASSEWGGLPEQYF
TRBD1 . TRBJ2-5 TRBV5-1 TGCGCCAGCAGCTCGGGACAGGGAAGAGGGGAGACCCAGTACTTC CASSSGQGRGETQYF
TRBD1 . TRBJ1-2 TRBV9 TGTGCCAGCAGCGAGGGACAGGGGAAGGGGATATACTATGGCTACACCTTC CASSEGQGKGIYYGYTF
TRBD1 . TRBJ2-7 TRBV27 TGTGCCAGCAGTAGCCGGACAGGGAGCTACGAGCAGTACTTC CASSSRTGSYEQYF
TRBD2 . TRBJ2-5 TRBV27 TGTGCCAGCAGTTTATCGAGCGGGAGGGAAGAGACCCAGTACTTC CASSLSSGREETQYF
. . TRBJ2-2 TRBV5-1 TGCGCCAGCAGCCCGCAGGACGGGAACACCGGGGAGCTGTTTTTT CASSPQDGNTGELFF
TRBD1 . TRBJ1-5 TRBV2 TGTGCCAGCAGTTCACAGGGGATCGGTCAGCCCCAGCATTTT CASSSQGIGQPQHF
TRBD2 few TRBJ2-3 TRBV27 TGTGCCAGCAGTTTATCCGGGACTAGCGGGGGTGATACGCAGTATTTT CASSLSGTSGGDTQYF
TRBD1 . TRBJ2-3 TRBV4-1 TGCGCCAGCAGCCAAGATGGAAAGACAGGGTGGGCAGATACGCAGTATTTT CASSQDGKTGWADTQYF
. . TRBJ2-4 TRBV5-3 TGTGCCAGAAGGACTCGCATCGGGGGGCAGGCCAAAAACATTCAGTACTTC CARRTRIGGQAKNIQYF